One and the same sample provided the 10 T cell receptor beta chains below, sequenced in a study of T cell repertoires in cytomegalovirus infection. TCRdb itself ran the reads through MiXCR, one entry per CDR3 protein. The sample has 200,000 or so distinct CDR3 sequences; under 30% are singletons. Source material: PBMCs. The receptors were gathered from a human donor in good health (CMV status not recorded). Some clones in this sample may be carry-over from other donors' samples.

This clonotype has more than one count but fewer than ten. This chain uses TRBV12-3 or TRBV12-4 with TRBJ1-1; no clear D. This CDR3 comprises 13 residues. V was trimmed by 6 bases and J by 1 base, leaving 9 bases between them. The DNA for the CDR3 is TGTGCCAGCAGAGCCGACAAGAACACTGAAGCTTTCTTT. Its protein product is CASRADKNTEAFF.

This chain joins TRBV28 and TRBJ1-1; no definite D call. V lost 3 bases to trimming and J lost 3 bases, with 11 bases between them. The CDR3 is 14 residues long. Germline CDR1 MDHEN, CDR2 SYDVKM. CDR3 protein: CASSFPDHDTEAFF. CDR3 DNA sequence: TGTGCCAGCAGTTTCCCCGACCATGACACTGAAGCTTTCTTT.

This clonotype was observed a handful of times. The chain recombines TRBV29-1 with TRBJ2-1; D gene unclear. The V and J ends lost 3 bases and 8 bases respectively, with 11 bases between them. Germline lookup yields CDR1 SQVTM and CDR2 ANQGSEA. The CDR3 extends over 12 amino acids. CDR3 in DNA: TGCAGCGTTGATAGGCTCCGGGATGAGCAGTTCTTC. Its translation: CSVDRLRDEQFF.

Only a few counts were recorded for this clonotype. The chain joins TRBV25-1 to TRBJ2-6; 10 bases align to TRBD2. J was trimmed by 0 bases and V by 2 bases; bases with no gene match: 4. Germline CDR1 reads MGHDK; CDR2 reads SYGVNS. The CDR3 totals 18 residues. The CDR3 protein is CASSEQRGGLSGANVLTF. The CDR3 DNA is TGTGCCAGCAGTGAACAGCGGGGGGGACTCTCTGGGGCCAACGTCCTGACTTTC.

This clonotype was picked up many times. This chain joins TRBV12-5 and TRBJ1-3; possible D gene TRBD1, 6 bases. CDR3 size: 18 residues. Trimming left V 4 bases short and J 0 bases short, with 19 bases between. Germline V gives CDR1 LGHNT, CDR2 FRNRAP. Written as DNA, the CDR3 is TGTGCTAGTGGTTCCTCCTCGGATTGGGACACCTCTGGAAACACCATATATTTT. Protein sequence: CASGSSSDWDTSGNTIYF.

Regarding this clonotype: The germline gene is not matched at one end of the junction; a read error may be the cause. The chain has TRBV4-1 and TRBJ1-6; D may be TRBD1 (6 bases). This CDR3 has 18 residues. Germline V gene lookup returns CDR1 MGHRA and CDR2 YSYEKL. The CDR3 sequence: CASSPQRLQGLGNSPLHF. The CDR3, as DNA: TGTGCCAGCAGCCCACAGAGACTACAGGGATTGGGTAATTCACCCCTCCACTTT.

DNA for the CDR3: TGTGCCAGCAGCCAAGTACAGGGGGGAACTGAAGCTTTCTTT. It codes for CASSQVQGGTEAFF. The J gene is TRBJ1-1, the V gene TRBV4-2, with 8 bases lining up with TRBD1. Germline values: CDR1 LGHNA, CDR2 YNFKEQ. With V trimmed by 1 base and J by 5 bases, 3 bases remained unmatched. This CDR3 has 14 residues.

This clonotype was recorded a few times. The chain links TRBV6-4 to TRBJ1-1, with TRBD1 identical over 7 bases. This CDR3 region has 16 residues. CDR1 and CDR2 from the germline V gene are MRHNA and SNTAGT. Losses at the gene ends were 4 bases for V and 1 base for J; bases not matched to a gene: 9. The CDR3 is CASSAPAPGGNTEAFF. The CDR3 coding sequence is TGTGCCAGCAGTGCCCCCGCGCCAGGGGGGAACACTGAAGCTTTCTTT.

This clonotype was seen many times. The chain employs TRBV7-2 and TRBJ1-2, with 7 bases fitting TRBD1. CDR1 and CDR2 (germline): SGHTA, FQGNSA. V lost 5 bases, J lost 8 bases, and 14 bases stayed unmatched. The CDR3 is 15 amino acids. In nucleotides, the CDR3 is TGTGCCAGCAGCCCTGGGACAGTTCCTACCTCGGGCTACACCTTC. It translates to CASSPGTVPTSGYTF.

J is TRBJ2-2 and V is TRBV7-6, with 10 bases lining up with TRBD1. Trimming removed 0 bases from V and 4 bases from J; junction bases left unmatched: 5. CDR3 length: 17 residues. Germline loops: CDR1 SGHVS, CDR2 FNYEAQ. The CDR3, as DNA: TGTGCCAGCAGCTTAGCGGGGACAGGGGCACTCACCGGGGAGCTGTTTTTT. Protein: CASSLAGTGALTGELFF.